This TCR beta chain was recorded in a study of T cell responses to AZD1222 COVID-19 vaccine. Repertoires were generated with immunoSEQ multiplex PCR, while TCRdb's copy carries only in-frame clones and drops some. The sample has about 86,000 clones; approximately 90% are singletons. The length of the CDR3 is 15 residues. Germline values: CDR1 SGHAT, CDR2 FQNNGV. V shed 5 bases and J shed 8 bases, with 19 bases lying between them. The sample was peripheral blood, taken on day 0 of AZD1222 vaccination. The chain uses TRBV11-2 and TRBJ2-1; possibly TRBD1 or TRBD2 for D (5 bases each). The receptor comes from an adult in good health. DNA of the CDR3: TGTGCCAGCAGCGCCCGGGACCCCGAAGGAGATGAGCAGTTCTTC. It is translated as CASSARDPEGDEQFF.